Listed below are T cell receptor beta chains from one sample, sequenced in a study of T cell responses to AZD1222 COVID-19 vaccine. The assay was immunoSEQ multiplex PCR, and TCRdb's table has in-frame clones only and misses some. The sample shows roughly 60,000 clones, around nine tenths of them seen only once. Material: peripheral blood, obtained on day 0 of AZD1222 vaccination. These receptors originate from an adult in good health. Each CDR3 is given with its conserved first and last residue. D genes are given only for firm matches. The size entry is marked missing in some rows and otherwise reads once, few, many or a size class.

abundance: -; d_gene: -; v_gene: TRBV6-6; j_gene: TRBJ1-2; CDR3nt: TGTGCCAGCACTCCCGACCCTCTCCGCCCCCTCTATGGCTACACCTTC; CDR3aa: CASTPDPLRPLYGYTF
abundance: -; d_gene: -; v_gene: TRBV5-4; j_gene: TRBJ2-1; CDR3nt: TGTGCCAGCAGCTCGCGGGGGACAGCCTCCTACAATGAGCAGTTCTTC; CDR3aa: CASSSRGTASYNEQFF
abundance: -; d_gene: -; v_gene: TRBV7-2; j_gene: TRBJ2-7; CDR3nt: TGTGCCAGCAGCTTAGAAGTGGGCTACGAGCAGTACTTC; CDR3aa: CASSLEVGYEQYF
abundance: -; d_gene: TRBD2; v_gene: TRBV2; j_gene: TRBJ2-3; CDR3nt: TGTGCCAGGCGCGGGGGGGGCCTTTCAGATACGCAGTATTTT; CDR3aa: CARRGGGLSDTQYF
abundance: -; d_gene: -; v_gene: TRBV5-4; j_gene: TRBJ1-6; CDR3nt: TGTGCCAGCAGCTTGGATAATTCACCCCTCCACTTT; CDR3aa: CASSLDNSPLHF
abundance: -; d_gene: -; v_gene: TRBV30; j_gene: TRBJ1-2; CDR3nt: TGTGCCTGGAGGGAGCCGGTGCGATATGGCTACACCTTC; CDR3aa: CAWREPVRYGYTF
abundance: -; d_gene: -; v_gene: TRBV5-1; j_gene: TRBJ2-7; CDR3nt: TGCGCCAGCAGCCTTACTGGGGACCAATACGAGCAGTACTTC; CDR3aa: CASSLTGDQYEQYF
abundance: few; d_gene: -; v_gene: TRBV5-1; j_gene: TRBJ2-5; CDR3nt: TGCGCCAGCAGCCTGCAAGAGACCCAGTACTTC; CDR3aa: CASSLQETQYF
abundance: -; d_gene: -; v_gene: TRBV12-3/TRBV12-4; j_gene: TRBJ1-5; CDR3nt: TGTGCCAGCACGGACGCAAGCAATCAGCCCCAGCATTTT; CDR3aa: CASTDASNQPQHF
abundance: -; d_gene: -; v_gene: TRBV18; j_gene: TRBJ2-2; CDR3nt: TGTGCCAGCTCACCCCTGGCAGGGGGGAGCACCGGGGAGCTGTTTTTT; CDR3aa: CASSPLAGGSTGELFF